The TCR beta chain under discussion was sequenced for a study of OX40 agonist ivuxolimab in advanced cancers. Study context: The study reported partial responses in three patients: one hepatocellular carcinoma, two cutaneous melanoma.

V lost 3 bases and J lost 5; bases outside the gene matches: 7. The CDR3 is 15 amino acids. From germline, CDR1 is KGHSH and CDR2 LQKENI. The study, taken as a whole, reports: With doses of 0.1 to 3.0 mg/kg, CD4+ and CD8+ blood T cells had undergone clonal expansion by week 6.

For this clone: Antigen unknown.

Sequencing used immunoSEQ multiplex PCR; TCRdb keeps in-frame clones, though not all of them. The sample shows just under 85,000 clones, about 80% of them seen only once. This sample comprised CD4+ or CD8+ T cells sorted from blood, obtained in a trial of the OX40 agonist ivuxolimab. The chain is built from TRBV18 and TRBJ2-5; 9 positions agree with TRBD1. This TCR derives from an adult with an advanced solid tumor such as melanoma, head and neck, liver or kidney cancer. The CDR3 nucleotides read TGTGCCAGCTCACCGAACAGGGGGCCCGGGGAGACCCAGTACTTC. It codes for CASSPNRGPGETQYF.